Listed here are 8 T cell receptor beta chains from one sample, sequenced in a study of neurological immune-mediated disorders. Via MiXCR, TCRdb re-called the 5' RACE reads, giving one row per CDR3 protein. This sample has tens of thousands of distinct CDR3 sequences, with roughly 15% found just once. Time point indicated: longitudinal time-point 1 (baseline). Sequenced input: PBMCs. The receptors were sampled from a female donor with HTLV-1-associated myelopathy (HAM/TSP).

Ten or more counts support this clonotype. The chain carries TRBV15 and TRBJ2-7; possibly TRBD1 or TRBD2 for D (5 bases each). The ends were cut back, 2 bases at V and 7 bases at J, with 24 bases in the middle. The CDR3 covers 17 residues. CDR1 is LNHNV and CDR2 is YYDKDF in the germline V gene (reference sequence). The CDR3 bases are TGTGCCACCAGCAGAACTCCCGCCGGGACGGATCGTGGGGAGCAGTACTTC. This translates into CATSRTPAGTDRGEQYF.

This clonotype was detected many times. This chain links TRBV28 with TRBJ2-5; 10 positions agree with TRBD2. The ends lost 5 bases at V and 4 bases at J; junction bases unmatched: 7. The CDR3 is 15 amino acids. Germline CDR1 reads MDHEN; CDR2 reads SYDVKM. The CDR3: CASSRPSGGTETQYF. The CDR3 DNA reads TGTGCCAGCAGTCGTCCTAGCGGGGGAACAGAGACCCAGTACTTC.

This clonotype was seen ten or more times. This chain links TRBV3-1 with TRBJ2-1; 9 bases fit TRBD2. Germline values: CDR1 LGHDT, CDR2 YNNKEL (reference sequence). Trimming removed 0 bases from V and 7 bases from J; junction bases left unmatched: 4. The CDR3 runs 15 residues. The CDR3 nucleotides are TGTGCCAGCAGCCAAGACAACCTAGCGGGGAATGAGCAGTTCTTC. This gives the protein CASSQDNLAGNEQFF.

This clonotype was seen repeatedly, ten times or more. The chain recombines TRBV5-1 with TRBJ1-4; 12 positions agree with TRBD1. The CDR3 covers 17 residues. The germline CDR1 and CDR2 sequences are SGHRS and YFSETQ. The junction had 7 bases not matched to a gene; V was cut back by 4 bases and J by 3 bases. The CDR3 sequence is CASSRGQGAVANEKLFF. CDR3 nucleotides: TGCGCCAGCAGCCGGGGACAGGGGGCTGTTGCTAATGAAAAACTGTTTTTT.

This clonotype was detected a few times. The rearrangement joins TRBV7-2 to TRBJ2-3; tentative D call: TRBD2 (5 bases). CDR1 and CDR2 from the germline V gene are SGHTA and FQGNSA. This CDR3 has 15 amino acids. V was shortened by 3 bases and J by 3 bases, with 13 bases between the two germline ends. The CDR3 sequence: CASSFVAGSTDTQYF. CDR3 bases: TGTGCCAGCAGCTTCGTGGCGGGTTCTACAGATACGCAGTATTTT. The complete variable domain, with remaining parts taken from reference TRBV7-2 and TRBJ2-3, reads GAGVSQSPSNKVTEKGKDVELRCDPISGHTALYWYRQSLGQGLEFLIYFQGNSAPDKSGLPSDRFSAERTGGSVSTLTIQRTQQEDSAVYLCASSFVAGSTDTQYFGPGTRLTVL.

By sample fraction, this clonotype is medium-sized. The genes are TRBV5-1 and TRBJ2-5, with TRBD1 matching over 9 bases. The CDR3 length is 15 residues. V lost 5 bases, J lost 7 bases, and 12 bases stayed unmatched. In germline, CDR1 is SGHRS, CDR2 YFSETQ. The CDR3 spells CASRLQQGARGTQYF. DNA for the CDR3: TGCGCCAGCAGGCTTCAACAGGGGGCAAGAGGGACCCAGTACTTC.

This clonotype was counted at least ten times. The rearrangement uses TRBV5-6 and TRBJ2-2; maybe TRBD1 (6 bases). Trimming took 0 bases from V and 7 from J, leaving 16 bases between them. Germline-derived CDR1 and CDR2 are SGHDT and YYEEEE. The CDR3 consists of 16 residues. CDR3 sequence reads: CASSLVGVVGHGELFF. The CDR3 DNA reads TGTGCCAGCAGCTTGGTAGGAGTCGTGGGACACGGGGAGCTGTTTTTT. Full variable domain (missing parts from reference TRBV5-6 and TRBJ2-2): DAGVTQSPTHLIKTRGQQVTLRCSPKSGHDTVSWYQQALGQGPQFIFQYYEEEERQRGNFPDRFSGHQFPNYSSELNVNALLLGDSALYLCASSLVGVVGHGELFFGEGSRLTVL.

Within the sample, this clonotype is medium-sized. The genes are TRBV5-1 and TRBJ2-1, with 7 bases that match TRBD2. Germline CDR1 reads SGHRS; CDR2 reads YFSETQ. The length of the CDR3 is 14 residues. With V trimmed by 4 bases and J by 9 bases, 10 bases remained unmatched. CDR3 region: CASSLRTSGSEQFF. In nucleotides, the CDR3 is TGCGCCAGCAGCCTCCGGACTAGTGGGAGTGAGCAGTTCTTC.